This paragraph reports one T cell receptor (beta chain). Its antigen is not identified. CDR3 length equals 14 residues. V lost 7 bases to trimming and J lost 1 base; unmatched junction nucleotides: 5. Germline assignment: CDR1 MDHEN and CDR2 SYDVKM. MiXCR, applied by TCRdb to the RACE reads, yields one record per CDR3 protein. The sample holds 70,000 to 90,000 distinct CDR3 sequences, about 10% seen once. This entry comes from a study of human T cells and chemical hapten exposure. Overall study context: Researchers reported sensitizing an approximately 2 cm by approximately 2 cm upper inner arm skin site with 2% DPC. Small pooled library volume differences mainly caused per-sample TCR yield variation.

Time point noted: patch test 2, 6 weeks after DPC sensitization. Sample treatment: therapeutic diphenylcyclopropenone sensitization with weekly scalp DPC. Blood, whole and unfractionated, served as the source for total RNA extraction. Overall study results and limits: The study found expanded TCRs formed significantly more large CDR3 similarity clusters than controls.

The sequence came from a woman aged 45-65 years with alopecia areata. Some clones in this sample may be carry-over from other donors' samples. The chain uses TRBV28 and TRBJ2-3; TRBD2 aligns across 7 bases. This specimen consisted of whole blood, obtained in connection with sensitization to the hapten diphenylcyclopropenone (DPC). The CDR3 nucleotides read TGTGCCAGCATACGGGGGGACGGCACAGATACGCAGTATTTT. Protein product: CASIRGDGTDTQYF.